The present entry profiles one TCR beta chain with its context. Its antigen is not identified. Synthesis of TCR cDNA relied on 5'RACE template switching, which attached a universal primer site and UMIs. MiXCR, applied by TCRdb to the 5' RACE reads, yields one record per CDR3 protein. The sample contains about 310,000 distinct CDR3 sequences, around 4% of which appear only once. This record comes from a study of T cells after yellow fever vaccination. About the study: Each low-cell-number fraction was prepared by means of SMART-Seq v4 Ultra Low Input. Regarding the study as a whole: Post-booster repertoires again held most primary-vaccination clones (roughly 96% CD4, 85% to 90% CD8). Contaminating bulk clonotypes could be abundant in FACS-sorted repertoires.

CDR1 MNHNY and CDR2 SVGAGI come from the germline V gene (reference sequence). The length of the CDR3 is 15 residues. Trimming removed 7 bases at V and 2 bases at J, with 17 bases between. The sequence was collected from a young man who received the YFV17D yellow fever vaccine. The chain couples TRBV6-6 to TRBJ2-5; D perhaps matches TRBD2 (7 bases). The starting material was PBMCs, obtained on the day of the yellow fever booster vaccination. The CDR3 region has the DNA TGTGCCAGCACCGTGGGGGGGCCCCTACAAGAGACCCAGTACTTC. Encoded protein: CASTVGGPLQETQYF.